This T cell receptor beta chain was observed in a study of CD8 T cells in Susac syndrome. The authors reverse transcribed about 0.45 to 1 ug RNA with random hexamers. TCRdb called the immunoSEQ multiplex PCR reads again in MiXCR, with one record for every CDR3 protein. Altogether some 150,000 distinct CDR3 sequences are present, approximately 95% being singletons, with the ten largest covering approximately 0.09%. Trimming cost V 5 bases and J 1 base, with 11 bases left between them. This CDR3 has 13 residues. Germline V gene sequence: CDR1 DFQATT, CDR2 SNEGSKA (reference sequence). The chain joins TRBV20-1 to TRBJ1-1, with unresolved D. The sequencing input was CD4+ T cells from PBMCs. The TCR sequence derives from a human donor in good health. The CDR3 sequence: CSAPGSQNTEAFF. In DNA form, the CDR3 reads TGCAGTGCTCCCGGGAGTCAGAACACTGAAGCTTTCTTT.